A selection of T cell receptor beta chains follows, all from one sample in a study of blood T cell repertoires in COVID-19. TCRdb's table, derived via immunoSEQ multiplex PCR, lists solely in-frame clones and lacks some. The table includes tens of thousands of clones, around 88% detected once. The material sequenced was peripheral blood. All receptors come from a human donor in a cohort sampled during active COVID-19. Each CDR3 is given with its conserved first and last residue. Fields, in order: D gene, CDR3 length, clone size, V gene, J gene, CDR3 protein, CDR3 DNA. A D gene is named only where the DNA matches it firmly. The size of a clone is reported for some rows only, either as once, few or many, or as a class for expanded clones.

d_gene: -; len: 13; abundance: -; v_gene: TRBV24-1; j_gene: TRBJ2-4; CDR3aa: CATSDSAPGIQYF; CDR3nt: TGTGCCACCAGTGACTCCGCTCCGGGCATTCAGTACTTC
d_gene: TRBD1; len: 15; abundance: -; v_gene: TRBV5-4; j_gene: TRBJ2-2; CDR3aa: CASSSRDREFGELFF; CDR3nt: TGTGCCAGCAGTTCCCGGGACAGGGAGTTCGGGGAGCTGTTTTTT
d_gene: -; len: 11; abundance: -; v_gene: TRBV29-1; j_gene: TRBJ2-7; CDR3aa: CSVVRVTEQYF; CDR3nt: TGCAGCGTTGTACGAGTAACCGAGCAGTACTTC
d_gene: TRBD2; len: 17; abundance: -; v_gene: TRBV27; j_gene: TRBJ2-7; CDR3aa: CASSLFKSGRALGEQYF; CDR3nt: TGTGCCAGCAGTTTATTTAAGAGCGGGAGGGCTTTGGGCGAGCAGTACTTC
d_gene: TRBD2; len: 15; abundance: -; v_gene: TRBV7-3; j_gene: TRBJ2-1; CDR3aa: CASSQTSGEGNEQFF; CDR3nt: TGTGCCAGCAGCCAAACTAGCGGGGAGGGTAATGAGCAGTTCTTC
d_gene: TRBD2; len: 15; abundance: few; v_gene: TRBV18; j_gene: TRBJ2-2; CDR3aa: CASSPAGVSTGELFF; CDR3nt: TGTGCCAGCTCACCTGCGGGAGTATCCACCGGGGAGCTGTTTTTT
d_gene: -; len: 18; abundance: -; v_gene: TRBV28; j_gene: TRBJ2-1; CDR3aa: CASSFRFNRGLHYNEQFF; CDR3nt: TGTGCCAGCAGTTTTCGTTTCAACAGGGGACTTCATTACAATGAGCAGTTCTTC
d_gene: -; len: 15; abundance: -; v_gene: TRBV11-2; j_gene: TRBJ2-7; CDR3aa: CASSLAGTTTYEQYF; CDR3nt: TGTGCCAGCAGCTTAGCCGGGACAACTACCTACGAGCAGTACTTC
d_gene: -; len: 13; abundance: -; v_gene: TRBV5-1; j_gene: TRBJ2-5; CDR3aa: CASKGGTSVTQYF; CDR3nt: TGCGCCAGTAAGGGGGGGACAAGCGTGACCCAGTACTTC
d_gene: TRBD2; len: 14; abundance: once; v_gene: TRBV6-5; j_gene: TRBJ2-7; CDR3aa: CASIRLAGGYEQYF; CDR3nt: TGTGCCAGCATTAGGCTAGCGGGAGGATACGAGCAGTACTTC
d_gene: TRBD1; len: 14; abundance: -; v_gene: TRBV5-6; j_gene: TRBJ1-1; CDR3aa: CASSRDRGQNTAFF; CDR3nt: TGTGCCAGCAGCCGGGACAGGGGGCAAAATACGGCTTTCTTT
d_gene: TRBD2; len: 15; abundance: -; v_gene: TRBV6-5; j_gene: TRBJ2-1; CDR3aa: CASSRRTSGYNEQFF; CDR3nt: TGTGCCAGCAGCCGAAGGACTAGCGGTTATAATGAGCAGTTCTTC
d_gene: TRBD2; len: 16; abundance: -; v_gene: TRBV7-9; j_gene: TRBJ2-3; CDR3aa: CASSAGLAGVADTQYF; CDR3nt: TGTGCCAGCAGCGCGGGACTAGCGGGAGTCGCAGATACGCAGTATTTT